This is a list of T cell receptor beta chains from one sample in a study of T cells in Graves' hyperthyroidism and ophthalmopathy. MiXCR was run by TCRdb on the multiplex PCR reads, yielding one entry per CDR3 protein. The table has about 840,000 distinct CDR3 sequences, 38% seen once. Source material: blood. The receptors originated from a man between 18 and 29 years old with Graves' hyperthyroidism. Both conserved end residues are part of each CDR3. D genes are given only for firm matches. Not every row has a clone size; where given, it reads once, few, many or a size class.

TRBV25-1	-	TRBJ2-5	-	15	CATSLDLGAQETQYF	TGTGCCACCAGCCTAGATCTGGGGGCCCAAGAGACCCAGTACTTC
TRBV5-1	TRBD2	TRBJ2-7	-	15	CASSQVLAGGREQYF	TGCGCCAGCAGCCAAGTTCTAGCGGGAGGTCGCGAGCAGTACTTC
TRBV2	-	TRBJ1-5	-	15	CASSQRGRGNQPQHF	TGTGCCAGCAGTCAGCGGGGGCGTGGCAATCAGCCCCAGCATTTT
TRBV20-1	-	TRBJ2-5	many	13	CSARATGPGAQYF	TGCAGTGCTAGGGCTACAGGGCCTGGGGCCCAGTACTTC
TRBV6-1	TRBD2	TRBJ2-5	once	17	CASRRLLPLAGDETQYF	TGTGCCAGCAGACGACTTCTCCCACTAGCGGGGGATGAGACCCAGTACTTC
TRBV2	-	TRBJ1-6	few	16	CASSEQGPLRNSPLHF	TGTGCCAGCAGTGAACAGGGGCCCCTTCGTAATTCACCCCTCCACTTT
TRBV19	TRBD1	TRBJ2-7	many	14	CASSLDRDVDEQYF	TGTGCCAGTAGTCTCGACAGGGACGTCGACGAGCAGTACTTC
TRBV7-9	TRBD1	TRBJ1-2	few	15	CASSDDRGQVYGYTF	TGTGCCAGCAGCGATGACAGGGGGCAGGTCTACGGCTACACCTTC
TRBV7-3	-	TRBJ2-7	-	14	CASSLSFGTYEQYF	TGTGCCAGCAGTTTATCGTTCGGAACCTACGAGCAGTACTTC
TRBV10-3	-	TRBJ1-1	few	11	CATGGYTEAFF	TGTGCCACAGGAGGGTACACTGAAGCTTTCTTT
TRBV9	TRBD1	TRBJ2-7	few	13	CASSVGTGGKQYF	TGTGCCAGCAGCGTGGGAACAGGGGGTAAGCAGTACTTC
TRBV29-1	-	TRBJ1-2	many	12	CSVDIHNYGYTF	TGCAGCGTTGATATACATAACTATGGCTACACCTTC
TRBV15	-	TRBJ2-5	-	15	CATSSQPGHRETQYF	TGTGCCACCAGCAGCCAGCCGGGACACCGAGAGACCCAGTACTTC
TRBV14	-	TRBJ1-1	-	16	CASSPDPLTGNTEAFF	TGTGCCAGCAGCCCCGACCCTCTGACAGGGAACACTGAAGCTTTCTTT
TRBV19	TRBD1	TRBJ1-1	few	15	CASSAGQGLRTEAFF	TGTGCCAGTAGTGCCGGACAGGGGCTGAGGACTGAAGCTTTCTTT
TRBV19	-	TRBJ2-7	-	12	CASSDHVTEQYF	TGTGCCAGCAGCGACCATGTCACCGAGCAGTACTTC
TRBV29-1	-	TRBJ2-5	-	12	CSVLRGEETQYF	TGCAGCGTTCTGCGGGGAGAAGAGACCCAGTACTTC
TRBV6-4	TRBD2	TRBJ2-2	-	15	CASSSGLGRTGELFF	TGTGCCAGCAGTTCGGGACTAGGGCGCACCGGGGAGCTGTTTTTT
TRBV9	-	TRBJ2-2	-	15	CASGPWDLNTGELFF	TGTGCTAGTGGTCCCTGGGACCTGAACACCGGGGAGCTGTTTTTT
TRBV25-1	TRBD1	TRBJ1-2	-	14	CASSDAGQGYGYTF	TGTGCCAGCAGTGATGCGGGACAGGGGTATGGCTACACCTTC
TRBV19	-	TRBJ1-5	many	15	CASSTKGGSNQPQHF	TGTGCCAGTAGTACCAAGGGAGGATCCAATCAGCCCCAGCATTTT
TRBV7-6	-	TRBJ2-2	-	17	CASSQIRGPANTGELFF	TGTGCCAGCAGCCAGATTCGGGGGCCAGCGAACACCGGGGAGCTGTTTTTT
TRBV15	-	TRBJ1-6	many	13	CATSSQGNSPLHF	TGTGCCACCAGCAGCCAGGGTAATTCACCCCTCCACTTT
TRBV29-1	-	TRBJ1-1	many	14	CSVLPGRRNTEAFF	TGCAGCGTTCTCCCGGGGAGGAGGAACACTGAAGCTTTCTTT
TRBV2	-	TRBJ2-7	-	15	CASSERGDTTYEQYF	TGTGCCAGCAGTGAGAGGGGGGACACAACCTACGAGCAGTACTTC
TRBV5-4	TRBD1	TRBJ1-4	-	13	CASSRDRGGKLFF	TGTGCCAGCTCAAGGGACAGGGGAGGAAAACTGTTTTTT
TRBV2	TRBD1	TRBJ1-5	-	15	CATLAGTGANQPQHF	TGTGCCACCTTGGCCGGGACAGGGGCCAATCAGCCCCAGCATTTT
TRBV5-1	TRBD1	TRBJ1-5	-	15	CASSPEGTGHQPRHF	TGCGCCAGCAGCCCGGAGGGGACAGGGCATCAGCCCCGGCATTTT
TRBV7-9	TRBD1	TRBJ1-5	many	14	CASSSTGGNQPQHF	TGTGCCAGCAGCTCGACAGGGGGCAATCAGCCCCAGCATTTT
TRBV6-5	-	TRBJ2-7	-	12	CASRPYRVEQYF	TGTGCCAGCAGACCCTACAGGGTCGAGCAGTACTTC
TRBV7-2	-	TRBJ2-5	-	14	CASSLMGSGETQYF	TGTGCCAGCAGCTTAATGGGGTCCGGGGAGACCCAGTACTTC
TRBV7-4	TRBD2	TRBJ2-7	-	20	CASSPPAGRRPGAGIYEQYF	TGTGCCAGCAGCCCACCTGCCGGGAGGCGCCCCGGGGCAGGGATCTACGAGCAGTACTTC
TRBV6-4	TRBD1	TRBJ1-2	many	14	CASRQPGQGNGYTF	TGTGCCAGCAGGCAACCGGGACAGGGGAATGGCTACACCTTC
TRBV19	-	TRBJ2-6	many	13	CASSIDPGNVLTF	TGTGCCAGTAGTATAGATCCCGGCAACGTCCTGACTTTC
TRBV5-1	-	TRBJ2-6	few	17	CASSLTLRGTGANVLTF	TGCGCCAGCAGCTTGACGCTTAGGGGCACTGGGGCCAACGTCCTGACTTTC
TRBV20-1	-	TRBJ2-7	-	16	CSARDLASRYSYEQYF	TGCAGTGCTAGAGATCTGGCTAGCCGATACTCCTACGAGCAGTACTTC
TRBV11-1	-	TRBJ1-2	once	16	CASRALRNRTRAGYTF	TGTGCCAGCAGAGCCCTCCGGAACAGGACACGGGCGGGCTACACCTTC
TRBV4-2	-	TRBJ2-7	few	15	CASSPLGAGDYEQYF	TGTGCCAGCAGTCCCCTCGGGGCAGGAGATTACGAGCAGTACTTC
TRBV14	-	TRBJ1-4	-	14	CASSQDLTNEKLFF	TGTGCCAGCAGCCAAGATCTCACTAATGAAAAACTGTTTTTT
TRBV20-1	-	TRBJ1-1	-	14	CSARVPTLNTEAFF	TGCAGTGCTAGAGTTCCGACCCTGAACACTGAAGCTTTCTTT
TRBV7-8	-	TRBJ1-3	many	15	CASSPPGFSEDTIYF	TGTGCCAGCAGCCCCCCAGGGTTCAGCGAGGACACCATATATTTT
TRBV2	TRBD1	TRBJ2-2	many	14	CASRTGPNTGELFF	TGTGCCAGCAGGACAGGGCCAAACACCGGGGAGCTGTTTTTT
TRBV7-8	TRBD1	TRBJ2-7	few	17	CASSLAPGDRGIDEQYF	TGTGCCAGCAGCTTAGCCCCCGGGGACAGGGGGATCGACGAGCAGTACTTC
TRBV24-1	-	TRBJ2-5	many	15	CATSDSRQTQETQYF	TGTGCCACCAGTGATTCCCGACAGACCCAAGAGACCCAGTACTTC
TRBV9	-	TRBJ2-7	many	14	CASSPGRAVSEQYF	TGTGCCAGCAGCCCAGGACGGGCGGTGAGCGAGCAGTACTTC
TRBV2	-	TRBJ2-3	few	13	CASSRTNTDTQYF	TGTGCCAGCAGCAGGACTAACACAGATACGCAGTATTTT
TRBV9	-	TRBJ1-3	few	16	CASSVGVGLSGNTIYF	TGTGCCAGCAGCGTAGGAGTTGGACTCTCTGGAAACACCATATATTTT
TRBV19	-	TRBJ1-5	many	15	CASSIWGSNNQPQHF	TGTGCCAGTAGTATCTGGGGTTCCAACAATCAGCCCCAGCATTTT
TRBV10-3	-	TRBJ1-6	many	15	CAISGAQGSGSPLHF	TGTGCCATCAGTGGAGCGCAGGGTTCGGGTTCACCCCTCCACTTT
TRBV15	-	TRBJ1-3	few	18	CATSRAPGRAGSGNTIYF	TGTGCCACCAGCAGAGCTCCGGGCAGGGCAGGATCTGGAAACACCATATATTTT
TRBV10-1	-	TRBJ2-2	-	14	CASSGSPFSGELFF	TGCGCCAGCAGTGGGTCCCCGTTTTCCGGGGAGCTGTTTTTT
TRBV7-8	-	TRBJ2-5	-	16	CASSLGGGRVAETQYF	TGTGCCAGCAGCTTGGGGGGGGGGCGGGTAGCAGAGACCCAGTACTTC